The entry below gives a single T cell receptor beta chain sequence along with its context. The antigen is undetermined. The sample comes from a study of OX40 agonist ivuxolimab in advanced cancers. Study-level information: At doses from 0.01 to 10 mg/kg, patients were given intravenous ivuxolimab every 2 weeks. Notes on the study in general: At 0.1 to 3.0 mg/kg and by week 6, CD4+ and CD8+ T cells in the blood had expanded clonally. Partial responders dosed at 0.1-3.0 mg/kg displayed clonal expansion ranking among the lowest.

V shed 1 base and J shed 2 bases, with 8 bases lying between them. CDR1 and CDR2 from the germline V gene are SGHTA and FQGNSA. The CDR3 loop spans 14 amino acids. TCRdb's table, derived via immunoSEQ multiplex PCR, lists solely in-frame clones and lacks some. Of about 150,000 clones in the sample, 85% to 95% were seen once. The J gene is TRBJ2-5, the V gene TRBV7-2; tentatively, D is TRBD1 (5 bases). The sequences come from CD4+ or CD8+ T cells sorted from blood, collected in a trial of the OX40 agonist ivuxolimab. The receptor was derived from an adult with an advanced solid tumor such as melanoma, head and neck, liver or kidney cancer. The CDR3 reads CASSLDRMQETQYF. CDR3 DNA sequence: TGTGCCAGCAGCTTAGACAGGATGCAAGAGACCCAGTACTTC.